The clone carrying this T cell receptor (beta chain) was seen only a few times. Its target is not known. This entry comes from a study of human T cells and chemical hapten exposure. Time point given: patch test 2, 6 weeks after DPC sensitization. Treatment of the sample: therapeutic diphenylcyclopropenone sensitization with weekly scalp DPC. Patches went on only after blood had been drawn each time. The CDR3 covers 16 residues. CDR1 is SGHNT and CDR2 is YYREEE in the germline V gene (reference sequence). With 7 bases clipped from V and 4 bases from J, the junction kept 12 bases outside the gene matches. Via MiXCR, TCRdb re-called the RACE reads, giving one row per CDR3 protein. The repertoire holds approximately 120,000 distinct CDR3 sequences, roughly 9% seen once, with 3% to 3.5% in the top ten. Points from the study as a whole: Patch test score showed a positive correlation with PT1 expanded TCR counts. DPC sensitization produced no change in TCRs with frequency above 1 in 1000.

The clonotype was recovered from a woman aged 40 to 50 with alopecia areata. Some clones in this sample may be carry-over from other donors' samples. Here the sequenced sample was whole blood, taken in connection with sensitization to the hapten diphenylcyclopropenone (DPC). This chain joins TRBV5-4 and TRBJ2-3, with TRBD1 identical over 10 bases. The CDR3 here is CASANPADRGPDTQYF. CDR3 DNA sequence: TGTGCCAGCGCGAACCCGGCCGACAGGGGGCCAGATACGCAGTATTTT.